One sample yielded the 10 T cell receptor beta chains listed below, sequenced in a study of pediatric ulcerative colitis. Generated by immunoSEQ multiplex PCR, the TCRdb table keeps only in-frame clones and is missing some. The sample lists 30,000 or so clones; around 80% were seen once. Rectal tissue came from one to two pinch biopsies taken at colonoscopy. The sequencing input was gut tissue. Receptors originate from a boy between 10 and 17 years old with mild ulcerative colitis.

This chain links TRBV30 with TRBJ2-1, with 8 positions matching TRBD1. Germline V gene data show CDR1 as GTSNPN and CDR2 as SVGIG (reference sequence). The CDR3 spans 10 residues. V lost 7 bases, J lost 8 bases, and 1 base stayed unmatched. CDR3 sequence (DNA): TGTGCCTCGGACAGGGATGAGCAGTTCTTC. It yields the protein CASDRDEQFF.

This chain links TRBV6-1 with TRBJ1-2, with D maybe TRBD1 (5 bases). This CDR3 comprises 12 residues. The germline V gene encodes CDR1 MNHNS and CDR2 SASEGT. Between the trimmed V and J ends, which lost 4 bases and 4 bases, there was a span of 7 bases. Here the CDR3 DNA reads TGTGCCAGCAGTGGGGACGTCTATGGCTACACCTTC. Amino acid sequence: CASSGDVYGYTF.

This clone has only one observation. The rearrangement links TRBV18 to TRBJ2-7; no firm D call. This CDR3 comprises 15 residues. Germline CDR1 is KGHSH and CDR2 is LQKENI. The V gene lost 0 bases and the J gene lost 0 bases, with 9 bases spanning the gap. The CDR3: CASSPPWGSSYEQYF. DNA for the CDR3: TGTGCCAGCTCACCACCCTGGGGTAGCTCCTACGAGCAGTACTTC. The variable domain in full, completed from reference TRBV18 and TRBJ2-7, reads NAGVMQNPRHLVRRRGQEARLRCSPMKGHSHVYWYRQLPEEGLKFMVYLQKENIIDESGMPKERFSAEFPKEGPSILRIQQVVRGDSAAYFCASSPPWGSSYEQYFGPGTRLTVT.

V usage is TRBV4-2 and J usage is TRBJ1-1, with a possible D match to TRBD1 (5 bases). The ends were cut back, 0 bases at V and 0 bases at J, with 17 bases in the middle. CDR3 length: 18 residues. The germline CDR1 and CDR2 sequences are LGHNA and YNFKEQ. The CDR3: CASSQDLVGRTMNTEAFF. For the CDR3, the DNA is TGTGCCAGCAGCCAAGATCTCGTGGGACGGACAATGAACACTGAAGCTTTCTTT.

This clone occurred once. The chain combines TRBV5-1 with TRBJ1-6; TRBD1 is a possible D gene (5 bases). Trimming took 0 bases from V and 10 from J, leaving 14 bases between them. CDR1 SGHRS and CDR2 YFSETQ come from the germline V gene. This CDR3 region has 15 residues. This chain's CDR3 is CASSLGGGLDSPLHF. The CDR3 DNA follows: TGCGCCAGCAGCTTGGGTGGGGGTCTGGACTCACCCCTCCACTTT.

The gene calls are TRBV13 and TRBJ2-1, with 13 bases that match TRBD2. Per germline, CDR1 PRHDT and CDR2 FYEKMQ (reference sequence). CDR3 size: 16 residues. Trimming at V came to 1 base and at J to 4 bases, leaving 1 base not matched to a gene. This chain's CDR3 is CASSLAGLAGYNEQFF. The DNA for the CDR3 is TGTGCCAGCAGCTTAGCGGGACTAGCGGGGTACAATGAGCAGTTCTTC.

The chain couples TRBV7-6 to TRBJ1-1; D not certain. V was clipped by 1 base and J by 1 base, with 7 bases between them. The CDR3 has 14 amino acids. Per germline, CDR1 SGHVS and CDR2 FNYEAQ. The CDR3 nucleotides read TGTGCCAGCAGCTTAGGAATGGGGAACACTGAAGCTTTCTTT. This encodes CASSLGMGNTEAFF.

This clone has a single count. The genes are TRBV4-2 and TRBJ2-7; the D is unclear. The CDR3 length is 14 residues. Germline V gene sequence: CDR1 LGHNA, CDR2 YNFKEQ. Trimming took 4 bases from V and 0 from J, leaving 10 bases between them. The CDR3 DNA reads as TGTGCCAGCAGCCCCCGGTTCTCCTCCTACGAGCAGTACTTC. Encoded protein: CASSPRFSSYEQYF.

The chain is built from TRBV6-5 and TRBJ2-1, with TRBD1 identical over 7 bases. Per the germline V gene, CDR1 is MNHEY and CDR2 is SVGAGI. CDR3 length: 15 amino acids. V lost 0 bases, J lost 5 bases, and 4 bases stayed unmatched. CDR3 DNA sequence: TGTGCCAGCAGTTACTCGGGACAGAGTAACAATGAGCAGTTCTTC. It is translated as CASSYSGQSNNEQFF.

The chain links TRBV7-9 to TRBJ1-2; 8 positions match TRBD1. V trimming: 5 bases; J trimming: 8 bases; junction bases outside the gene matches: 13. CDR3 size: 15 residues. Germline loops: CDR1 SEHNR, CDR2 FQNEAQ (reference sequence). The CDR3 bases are TGTGCCAGCAGCCCACCGAGCCAGGGGGCGGGGGGCTACACCTTC. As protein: CASSPPSQGAGGYTF.